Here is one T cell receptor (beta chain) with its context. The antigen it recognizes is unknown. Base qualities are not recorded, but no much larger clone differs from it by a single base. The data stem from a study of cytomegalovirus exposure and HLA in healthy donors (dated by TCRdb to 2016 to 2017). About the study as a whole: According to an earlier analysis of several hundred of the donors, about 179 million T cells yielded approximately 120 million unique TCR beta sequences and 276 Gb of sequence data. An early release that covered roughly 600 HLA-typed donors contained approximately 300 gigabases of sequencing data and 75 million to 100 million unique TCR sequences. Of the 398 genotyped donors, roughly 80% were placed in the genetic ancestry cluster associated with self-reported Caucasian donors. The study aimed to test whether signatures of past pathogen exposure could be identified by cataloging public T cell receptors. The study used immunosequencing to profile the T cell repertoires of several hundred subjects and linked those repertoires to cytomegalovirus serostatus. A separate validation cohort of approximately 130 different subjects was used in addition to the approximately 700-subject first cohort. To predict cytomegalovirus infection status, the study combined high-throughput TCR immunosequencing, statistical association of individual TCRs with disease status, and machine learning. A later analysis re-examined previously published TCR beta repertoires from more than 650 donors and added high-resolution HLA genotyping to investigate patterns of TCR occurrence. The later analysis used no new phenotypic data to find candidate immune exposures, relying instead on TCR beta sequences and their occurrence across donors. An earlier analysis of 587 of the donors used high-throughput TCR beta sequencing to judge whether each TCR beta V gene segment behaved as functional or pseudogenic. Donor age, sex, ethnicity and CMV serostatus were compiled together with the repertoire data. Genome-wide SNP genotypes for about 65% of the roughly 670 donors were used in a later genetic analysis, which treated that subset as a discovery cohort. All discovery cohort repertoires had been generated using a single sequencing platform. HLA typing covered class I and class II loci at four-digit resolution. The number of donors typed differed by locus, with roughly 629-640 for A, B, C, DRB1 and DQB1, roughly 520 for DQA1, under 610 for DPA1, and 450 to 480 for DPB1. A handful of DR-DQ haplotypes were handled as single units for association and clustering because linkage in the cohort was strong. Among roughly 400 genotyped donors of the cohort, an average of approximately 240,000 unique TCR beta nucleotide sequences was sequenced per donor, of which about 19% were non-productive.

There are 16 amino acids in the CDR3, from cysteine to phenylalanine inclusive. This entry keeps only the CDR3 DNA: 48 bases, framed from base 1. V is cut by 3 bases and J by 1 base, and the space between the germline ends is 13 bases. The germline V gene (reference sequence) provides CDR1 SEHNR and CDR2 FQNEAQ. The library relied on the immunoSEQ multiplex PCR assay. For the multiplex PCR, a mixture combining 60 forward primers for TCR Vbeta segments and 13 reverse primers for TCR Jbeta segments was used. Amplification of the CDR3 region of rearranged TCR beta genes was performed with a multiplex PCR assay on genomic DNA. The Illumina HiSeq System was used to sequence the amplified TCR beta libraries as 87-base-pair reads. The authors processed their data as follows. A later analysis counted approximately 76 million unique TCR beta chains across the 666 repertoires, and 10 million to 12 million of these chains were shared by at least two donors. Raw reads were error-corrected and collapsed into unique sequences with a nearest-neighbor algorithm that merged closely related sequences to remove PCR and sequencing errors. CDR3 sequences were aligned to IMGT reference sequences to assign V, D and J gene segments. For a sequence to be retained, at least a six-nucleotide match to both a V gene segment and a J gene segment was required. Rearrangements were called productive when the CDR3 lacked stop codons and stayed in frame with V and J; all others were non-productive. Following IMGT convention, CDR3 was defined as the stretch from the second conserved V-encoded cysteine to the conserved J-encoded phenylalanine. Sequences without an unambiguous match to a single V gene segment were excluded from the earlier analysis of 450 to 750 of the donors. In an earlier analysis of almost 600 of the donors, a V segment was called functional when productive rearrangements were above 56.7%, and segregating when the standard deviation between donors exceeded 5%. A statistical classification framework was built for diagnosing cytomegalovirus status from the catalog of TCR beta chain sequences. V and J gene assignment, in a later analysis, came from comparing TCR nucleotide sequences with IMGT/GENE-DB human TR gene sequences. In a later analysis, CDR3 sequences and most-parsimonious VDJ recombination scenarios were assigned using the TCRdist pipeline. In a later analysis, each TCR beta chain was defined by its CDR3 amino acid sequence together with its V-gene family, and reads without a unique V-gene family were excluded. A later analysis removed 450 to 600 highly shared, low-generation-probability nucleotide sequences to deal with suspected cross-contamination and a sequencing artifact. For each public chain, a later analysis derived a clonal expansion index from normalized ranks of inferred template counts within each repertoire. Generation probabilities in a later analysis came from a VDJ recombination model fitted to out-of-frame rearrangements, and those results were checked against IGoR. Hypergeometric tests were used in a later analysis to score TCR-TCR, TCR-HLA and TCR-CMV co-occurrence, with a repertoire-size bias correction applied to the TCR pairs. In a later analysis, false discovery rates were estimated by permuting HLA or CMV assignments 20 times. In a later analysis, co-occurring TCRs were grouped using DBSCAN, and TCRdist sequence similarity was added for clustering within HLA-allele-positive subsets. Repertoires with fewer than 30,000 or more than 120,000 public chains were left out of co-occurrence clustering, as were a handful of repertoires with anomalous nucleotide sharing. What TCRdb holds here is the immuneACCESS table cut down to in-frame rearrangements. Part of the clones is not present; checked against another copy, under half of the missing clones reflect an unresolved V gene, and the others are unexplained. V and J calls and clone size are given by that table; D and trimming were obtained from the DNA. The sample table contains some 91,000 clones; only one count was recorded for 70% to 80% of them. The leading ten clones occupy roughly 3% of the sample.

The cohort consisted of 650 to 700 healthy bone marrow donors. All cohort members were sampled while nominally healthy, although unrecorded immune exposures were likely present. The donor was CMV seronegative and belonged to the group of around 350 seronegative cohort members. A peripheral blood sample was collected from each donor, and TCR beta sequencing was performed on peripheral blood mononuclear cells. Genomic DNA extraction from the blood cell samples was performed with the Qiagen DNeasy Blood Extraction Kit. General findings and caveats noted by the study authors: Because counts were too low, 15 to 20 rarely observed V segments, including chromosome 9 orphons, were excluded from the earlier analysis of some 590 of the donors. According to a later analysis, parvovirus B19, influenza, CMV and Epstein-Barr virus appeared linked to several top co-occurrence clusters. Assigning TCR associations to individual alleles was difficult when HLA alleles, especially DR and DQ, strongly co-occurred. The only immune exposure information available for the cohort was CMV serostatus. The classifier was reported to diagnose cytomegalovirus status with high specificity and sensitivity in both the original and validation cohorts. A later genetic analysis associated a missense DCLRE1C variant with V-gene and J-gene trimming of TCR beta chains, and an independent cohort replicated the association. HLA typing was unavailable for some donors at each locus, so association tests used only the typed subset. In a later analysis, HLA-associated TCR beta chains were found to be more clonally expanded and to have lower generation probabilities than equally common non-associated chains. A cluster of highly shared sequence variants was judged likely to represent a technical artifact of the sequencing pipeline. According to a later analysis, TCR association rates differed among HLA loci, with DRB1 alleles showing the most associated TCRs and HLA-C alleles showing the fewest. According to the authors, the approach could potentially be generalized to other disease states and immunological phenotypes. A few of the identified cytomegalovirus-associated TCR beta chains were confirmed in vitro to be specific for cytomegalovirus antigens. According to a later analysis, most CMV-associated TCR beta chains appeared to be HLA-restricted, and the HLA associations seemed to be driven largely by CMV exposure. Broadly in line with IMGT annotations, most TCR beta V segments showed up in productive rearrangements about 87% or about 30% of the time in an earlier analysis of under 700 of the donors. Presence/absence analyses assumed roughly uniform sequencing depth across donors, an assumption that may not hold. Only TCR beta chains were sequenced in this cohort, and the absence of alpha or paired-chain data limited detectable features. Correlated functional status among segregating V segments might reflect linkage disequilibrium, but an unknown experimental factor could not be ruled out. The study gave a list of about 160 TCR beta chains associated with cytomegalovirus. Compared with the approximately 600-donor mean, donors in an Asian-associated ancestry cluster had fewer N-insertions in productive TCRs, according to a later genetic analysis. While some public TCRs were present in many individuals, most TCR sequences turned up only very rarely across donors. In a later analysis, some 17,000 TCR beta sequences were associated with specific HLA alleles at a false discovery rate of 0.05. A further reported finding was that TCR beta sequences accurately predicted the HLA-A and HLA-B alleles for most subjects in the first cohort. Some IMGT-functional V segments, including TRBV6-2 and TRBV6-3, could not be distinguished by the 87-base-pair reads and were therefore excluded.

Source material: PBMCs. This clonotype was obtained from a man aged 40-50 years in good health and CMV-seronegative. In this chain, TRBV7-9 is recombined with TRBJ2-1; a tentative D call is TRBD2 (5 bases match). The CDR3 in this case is CASSLGTRVSYNEQFF. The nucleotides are TGTGCCAGCAGCTTGGGTACGAGGGTTTCCTACAATGAGCAGTTCTTC.